This T cell receptor beta chain is drawn from a study of regulatory T cells in long-lasting Graves disease. This clonotype was detected ten times or more. Time point indicated: newly diagnosed GD, antithyroid drugs for less than 3 months. Construction of the TCR library relied on RNA isolated from PBMCs. Losses at the gene ends were 7 bases for V and 7 bases for J; bases not matched to a gene: 10. Germline CDR1 is MNHEY and CDR2 is SMNVEV (reference sequence). The CDR3 sequence is 14 residues long. CDR3-region Arm-PCR and iRepertoire HTBI primers produced the TCR beta libraries. One entry per CDR3 protein results from TCRdb running MiXCR on the multiplex PCR reads. The sample has around 500,000 distinct CDR3 sequences; less than 15% are singletons. The same sample was also studied in work on T cells in Graves' hyperthyroidism and ophthalmopathy. That work adds: Hyperthyroidism in the patients, aged 18 to 65, was newly diagnosed and under 2 months in duration.

The receptor comes from a man younger than 45 with Graves disease. The source was peripheral blood mononuclear cells (PBMCs), collected at new diagnosis, from a patient treated with antithyroid drugs. V and J are TRBV27 and TRBJ2-1; 7 bases agree with TRBD1. In DNA form, the CDR3 reads TGTGCCAGCATAGGATCCGAGGGGGCAAATGAGCAGTTCTTC. It yields the protein CASIGSEGANEQFF.